This entry lists 31 T cell receptor beta chains sequenced from one sample in a study of human T cells and chemical hapten exposure (dated by TCRdb to the early 2020s). The library was prepared using RACE. Data came from a NextSeq 500. Using fastp at Q25 and MiXCR, TCRdb reprocessed the public reads and kept productive beta chains. Each entry merges the rows of one CDR3 protein and shows their most common DNA and genes. This sample comprises under 200,000 distinct CDR3 sequences, more than 12% of them detected only once. Together, the top ten hold 1.5% to 2% of the sample. The intended sense of this specimen's time point label: patch test 1, 2 weeks after DPC sensitization. According to the study, the label for this sample's treatment or condition signals: therapeutic diphenylcyclopropenone sensitization with weekly scalp DPC. This specimen was whole blood, taken in connection with sensitization to the hapten diphenylcyclopropenone (DPC). These receptors all come from a woman aged 25 to 39 with alopecia areata. Some clones in this sample may be carry-over from other donors' samples.

The chain has TRBV10-3 and TRBJ2-3; D is ambiguous. The CDR3 is 15 residues long. Trimming pared 2 bases from V and 4 bases from J, leaving 13 bases between. Per the germline V gene, CDR1 is ENHRY and CDR2 is SYGVKD. CDR3 protein: CAISEIGVVSDTQYF. Written as DNA, the CDR3 is TGTGCCATCAGTGAGATCGGAGTGGTTTCAGATACGCAGTATTTT.

The J gene is TRBJ2-3, the V gene TRBV3-1, with a possible D match to TRBD1 (5 bases). CDR1 LGHDT and CDR2 YNNKEL come from the germline V gene (reference sequence). Trimming pared 4 bases from V and 2 bases from J, leaving 10 bases between. This CDR3 has 14 residues. Here the CDR3 reads CASSPSRATDTQYF. CDR3 coding DNA: TGTGCCAGCAGCCCCTCCAGGGCCACAGATACGCAGTATTTT.

About this clonotype: The CDR3 does not end in the conserved phenylalanine or tryptophan, so this is likely a read error. The chain uses TRBV20-1 and TRBJ2-6; 7 nucleotides line up with TRBD1. Looked up from germline, CDR1 is DFQATT and CDR2 is SNEGSKA (reference sequence). The CDR3 length is 21 residues. V dropped 0 bases and J dropped 0; count of bases not matched to a gene: 17. CDR3 region: CSARDHTVSYYRGSGANVLTS. CDR3 coding DNA: TGCAGTGCTAGAGACCACACGGTTAGCTACTACAGGGGCTCTGGGGCCAACGTCCTGACTTCC.

The chain recombines TRBV7-2 with TRBJ1-1; 8 bases are shared with TRBD1. Unmatched junction bases numbered 8, after V lost 3 bases and J lost 5 bases. The CDR3 has 15 residues. Per the germline V gene, CDR1 is SGHTA and CDR2 is FQGNSA. The CDR3 nucleotides are TGTGCCAGCAGCTTGGGGCCCAACAGGGGGACTGAAGCTTTCTTT. This encodes CASSLGPNRGTEAFF.

The chain is built from TRBV11-3 and TRBJ1-1; D is uncertain. CDR1 and CDR2 from the germline V gene are SGHNT and YENEEA. CDR3 length: 13 amino acids. V gave up 2 bases and J gave up 3 bases, with 7 bases separating them. The CDR3 DNA is TGTGCCAGCAGCTTACATAGGGACACTGAAGCTTTCTTT. Amino acids: CASSLHRDTEAFF.

The chain is built from TRBV29-1 and TRBJ2-1; D unclear. Germline V gene data show CDR1 as SQVTM and CDR2 as ANQGSEA. There are 13 residues in the CDR3. The V and J ends lost 4 bases and 0 bases respectively, with 7 bases between them. This CDR3 reads CSVGSSSYNEQFF. DNA of the CDR3: TGCAGCGTTGGATCGAGCTCCTACAATGAGCAGTTCTTC.

This clonotype appeared many times. The chain recombines TRBV29-1 with TRBJ2-3; D gene uncertain. The length of the CDR3 is 12 residues. Looked up from germline, CDR1 is SQVTM and CDR2 is ANQGSEA. The CDR3 protein is CRKVFHTDTQYF. The CDR3, as DNA: TGCAGGAAGGTTTTCCACACAGATACGCAGTATTTT.

The genes are TRBV4-1 and TRBJ2-3, with D unclear. This CDR3 spans 13 amino acids. The ends were cut back, 1 base at V and 4 bases at J, with 6 bases in the middle. CDR1 MGHRA and CDR2 YSYEKL come from the germline V gene. Here the CDR3 reads CASSQGNADTQYF. CDR3 in DNA: TGCGCCAGCAGCCAAGGCAACGCAGATACGCAGTATTTT.

This chain joins TRBV6-6 and TRBJ1-6; D not certain. Germline values: CDR1 MNHNY, CDR2 SVGAGI (reference sequence). Trimming took 7 bases from V and 7 from J, leaving 5 bases between them. The CDR3 length is 11 residues. In DNA, the CDR3 is TGTGCCAGCACTATGAATTCACCCCTCCACTTT. This codes for CASTMNSPLHF.

A remark on this clonotype: At one end, the junction sequence differs from germline, possibly due to a read error. This chain joins TRBV27 and TRBJ1-6; D call uncertain. This CDR3 comprises 15 residues. The germline V gene has CDR1 MNHEY and CDR2 SMNVEV (reference sequence). The chain's CDR3 is CAGSLASPVRSPLHF. The CDR3 bases are TGTGCCGGCAGTTTGGCGTCACCGGTTCGTTCACCCCTCCACTTT.

This clonotype was recorded a few times. The chain couples TRBV2 to TRBJ2-4; D is possibly TRBD2 (5 bases). In germline, CDR1 is SNHLY, CDR2 FYNNEI. This CDR3 is 14 amino acids long. Trimming took off 6 bases at V and 8 bases at J, with 17 bases between the two ends. The CDR3 loop reads CASRETLAVDIQYF. Written as DNA, the CDR3 is TGTGCCAGCAGGGAAACCCTAGCCGTGGACATTCAGTACTTC.

There are a few counts of this clonotype. The genes are TRBV18 and TRBJ2-2, with D perhaps TRBD1 or TRBD2 (5 bases each). Trimming pared 3 bases from V and 5 bases from J, leaving 16 bases between. The germline gives CDR1 KGHSH, CDR2 LQKENI. The CDR3 consists of 16 residues. The CDR3 loop reads CASSPFRDAGTGELFF. CDR3 in DNA: TGTGCCAGCTCACCTTTCCGGGATGCAGGGACCGGGGAGCTGTTTTTT.

The chain is built from TRBV29-1 and TRBJ2-5, with D possibly being TRBD2 (6 bases). V was shortened by 4 bases and J by 3 bases, with 6 bases between the two germline ends. Germline V gene data show CDR1 as SQVTM and CDR2 as ANQGSEA. CDR3 length equals 11 residues. The CDR3 loop is CSVGREETQYF. For the CDR3, the DNA is TGCAGCGTTGGGAGGGAAGAGACCCAGTACTTC.

This clonotype was picked up a small number of times. This rearrangement joins TRBV28 to TRBJ1-2; the D is unclear. Germline values: CDR1 MDHEN, CDR2 SYDVKM. The CDR3 has 13 amino acids. Trimming left V 5 bases short and J 7 bases short, with 14 bases between. DNA for the CDR3: TGTGCCAGCAGTCAAGACACTGCTATTGGCTACACCTTC. Residues: CASSQDTAIGYTF.

This clonotype was observed many times. The chain recombines TRBV29-1 with TRBJ2-5, with D tentatively TRBD1 or TRBD2 (5 bases each). There are 12 residues in the CDR3. CDR1 is SQVTM and CDR2 is ANQGSEA in the germline V gene. The V and J ends lost 6 bases and 5 bases respectively, with 13 bases between them. CDR3 amino acids: CSVRVGPETQYF. The CDR3 bases are TGCAGCGTCCGAGTGGGACCGGAGACCCAGTACTTC.

In its sample, this clonotype was seen many times. The chain has TRBV28 and TRBJ1-6; 7 bases are a match to TRBD1. The germline V gene has CDR1 MDHEN and CDR2 SYDVKM. This CDR3 is built from 13 residues. The V gene end was trimmed by 8 bases and the J gene end by 7 bases; junction bases not matched to a gene: 5. DNA for the CDR3: TGTGCCAGCGCAACAGGGGTCAATTCACCCCTCCACTTT. This sequence encodes CASATGVNSPLHF. The whole variable domain, filled in from reference TRBV28 and TRBJ1-6, reads DVKVTQSSRYLVKRTGEKVFLECVQDMDHENMFWYRQDPGLGLRLIYFSYDVKMKEKGDIPEGYSVSREKKERFSLILESASTNQTSMYLCASATGVNSPLHFGNGTRLTVT.

As for this clonotype: The junction departs from the called germline gene at one end, perhaps through a read error. This chain joins TRBV4-3 and TRBJ1-6; TRBD1 aligns across 7 bases. The CDR3 spans 17 residues. Germline V gives CDR1 LGHNA, CDR2 YSLEER. The CDR3 sequence: CASSQGREQGIWSHLHF. Written as DNA, the CDR3 is TGCGCCAGCAGCCAAGGTCGGGAACAGGGGATATGGTCACACCTCCACTTT.

This clonotype appeared many times. The chain links TRBV19 to TRBJ2-1; 9 positions match TRBD1. The CDR3 is 16 amino acids. Germline V gene data show CDR1 as LNHDA and CDR2 as SQIVND (reference sequence). J was trimmed by 5 bases and V by 3 bases; bases with no gene match: 8. CDR3 region: CASSIPPGQGHNEQFF. Written as DNA, the CDR3 is TGTGCCAGTAGTATTCCGCCGGGACAGGGCCACAATGAGCAGTTCTTC.

This clonotype was picked up a small number of times. This chain links TRBV20-1 with TRBJ2-7; D unclear. The CDR3 is made up of 11 amino acids. CDR1 and CDR2 from the germline V gene are DFQATT and SNEGSKA (reference sequence). V lost 0 bases and J 5 bases, leaving 5 bases between the germline ends. CDR3 sequence: CSARDPDEQYF. The CDR3 nucleotides are TGCAGTGCTAGAGATCCCGACGAGCAGTACTTC.

The V and J genes are TRBV7-3 and TRBJ2-2; 9 bases map to TRBD1. The CDR3 sequence is 17 residues long. Germline V gene data show CDR1 as SGHTA and CDR2 as FQGTGA. J gave up 1 base and V 0 bases, and 3 bases lay outside the gene matches. CDR3 in DNA: TGTGCCAGCAGCTTAACAACAGGGGGCTGGAACACCGGGGAGCTGTTTTTT. Translation: CASSLTTGGWNTGELFF.

This clonotype was observed a handful of times. The gene calls are TRBV12-3 or TRBV12-4 and TRBJ1-1, with D maybe TRBD1 (5 bases). The length of the CDR3 is 14 residues. Trimming removed 6 bases from V and 6 bases from J, with 17 bases in between. The CDR3 loop is CASSLAGPRAEAFF. DNA of the CDR3: TGTGCCAGCAGCCTTGCGGGGCCCCGGGCTGAAGCTTTCTTT.

At least ten counts were recorded for this clonotype. The V gene is TRBV29-1, the J gene TRBJ2-1; D may be TRBD2 (5 bases). The V end lost 5 bases, the J end lost 5 bases, and 10 bases lay between the germline ends. The CDR3 runs to 12 residues. Germline CDR1 is SQVTM and CDR2 is ANQGSEA. CDR3 in DNA: TGCAGCGTTTTTCAACTAGACAATGAGCAGTTCTTC. Protein sequence: CSVFQLDNEQFF.

Ten or more counts support this clonotype. The chain employs TRBV11-2 and TRBJ2-7; 10 bases match TRBD2. V trimming: 5 bases; J trimming: 5 bases; junction bases outside the gene matches: 12. Looked up from germline, CDR1 is SGHAT and CDR2 is FQNNGV. This CDR3 has 16 amino acids. CDR3 coding DNA: TGTGCCAGCAGCCCGGGGGGCAGCGGGAGGGCCCACGAGCAGTACTTC. Its translation is CASSPGGSGRAHEQYF.

This clonotype was picked up many times. This rearrangement joins TRBV29-1 to TRBJ1-1, with 7 positions matching TRBD1. The V segment lost 6 bases and the J segment 8 bases; nucleotides outside the gene matches: 15. CDR1 is SQVTM and CDR2 is ANQGSEA in the germline V gene. This CDR3 comprises 14 residues. The CDR3 reads CSVALTGVKGEAFF. DNA for the CDR3: TGCAGCGTGGCCCTTACAGGGGTCAAAGGCGAAGCTTTCTTT.

This clonotype was seen many times. V gene TRBV7-8 combines with J gene TRBJ1-5; no firm D call. This CDR3 has 13 residues. The V end was cut by 3 bases, the J end by 7 bases, with 10 bases between. Germline V gene sequence: CDR1 SGHVS, CDR2 FQNEAQ. The CDR3 is CASSFTVLQPQHF. CDR3 sequence (DNA): TGTGCCAGCAGCTTTACAGTCCTACAGCCCCAGCATTTT.

V and J are TRBV6-2 or TRBV6-3 and TRBJ2-1; 7 positions agree with TRBD2. Germline-derived CDR1 and CDR2 are MNHEY and SVGEGT. V was clipped by 0 bases and J by 0 bases; unmatched bases: 11. This CDR3 is 19 amino acids long. In DNA, the CDR3 is TGTGCCAGCAGTTACTCTCTTGCTTGGGCGGGAGTCTCCTACAATGAGCAGTTCTTC. It codes for CASSYSLAWAGVSYNEQFF.

This clonotype was observed a few times. CDR3 sequence: CASQLGGPQPQHF. The DNA for the CDR3 is TGTGCCAGCCAACTGGGAGGTCCGCAGCCCCAGCATTTT. The chain has TRBV2 and TRBJ1-5; no clear D. This CDR3 has 13 residues. Trimming removed 8 bases from V and 7 bases from J, with 15 bases in between. The V gene's germline CDR1 is SNHLY and CDR2 FYNNEI. Full variable domain (missing parts from reference TRBV2 and TRBJ1-5): EPEVTQTPSHQVTQMGQEVILRCVPISNHLYFYWYRQILGQKVEFLVSFYNNEISEKSEIFDDQFSVERPDGSNFTLKIRSTKLEDSAMYFCASQLGGPQPQHFGDGTRLSIL.

The gene calls are TRBV5-1 and TRBJ2-3, with 8 bases identical to TRBD2. Germline loops: CDR1 SGHRS, CDR2 YFSETQ. The CDR3 loop spans 16 amino acids. V shed 4 bases and J 0 bases; nucleotides not matched to a gene: 7. CDR3 sequence reads: CASSLYSGASTDTQYF. CDR3 in DNA: TGCGCCAGCAGCCTGTATAGCGGGGCTAGCACAGATACGCAGTATTTT.

This clonotype was detected only a few times. The genes are TRBV29-1 and TRBJ2-3; TRBD2 aligns across 8 bases. With V trimmed by 4 bases and J by 3 bases, 6 bases remained unmatched. Germline V gives CDR1 SQVTM, CDR2 ANQGSEA. The CDR3 is 14 amino acids. The CDR3, as DNA: TGCAGCGTTGCCACTAGCGGATCAACAGATACGCAGTATTTT. Its translation is CSVATSGSTDTQYF.

This clonotype came up a few times. This chain uses TRBV5-5 with TRBJ2-2; no reliable D call. Germline assignment: CDR1 SGHKS and CDR2 YYEKEE (reference sequence). Trimming left V 2 bases short and J 1 base short, with 15 bases between. The CDR3 length is 17 residues. Written as DNA, the CDR3 is TGTGCCAGCAGCTTTGATAGGAATGCGATGAACACCGGGGAGCTGTTTTTT. Encoded protein: CASSFDRNAMNTGELFF.

This chain connects TRBV6-5 to TRBJ1-2; TRBD1 matches 9 bases. The germline CDR1 and CDR2 sequences are MNHEY and SVGAGI. CDR3 length: 15 residues. Trimming at V came to 5 bases and at J to 5 bases, leaving 9 bases not matched to a gene. CDR3 in DNA: TGTGCCAGCAGTCCCCAACTCGACAGGGGGTATGGCTACACCTTC. Protein sequence: CASSPQLDRGYGYTF.